The text below deals with one T cell receptor beta chain. Its specificity is unknown. Being one base from a much bigger clone, this may be a read error. The data stem from a study of blood T cells in healthy people across ages. There are 15 residues in the CDR3. Per the germline V gene, CDR1 is SGHVS and CDR2 is FNYEAQ. V lost 2 bases to trimming and J lost 1 base, with 8 bases between them. Study observations and caveats: Whereas aged donors had fewer naive CD4+ cells, long-lived donors had more of them and higher diversity.

Caucasian, healthy and from Russia, the donors were aged between about 6 and 90. Samples each had at least 6 micrograms of total RNA extracted. The authors ran a second PCR of about 7 to 11 cycles using a sample-barcoded 5' primer and a J-beta primer mix. Paired-end reads containing CDR3 totaled no fewer than 2.5 million for each sample. MiXCR, run by TCRdb on the 5' RACE reads, gives a single entry per CDR3 protein. The table lists approximately 810,000 distinct CDR3 sequences, under 40% of them singletons, with roughly 13% in the top ten. The gene calls are TRBV7-6 and TRBJ2-2; possibly TRBD1 for D (7 bases). Sequencing used blood. The sequence was obtained from a man in his late teens or twenties in good health. CDR3 amino acids: CASSLQGGNTGELFF. CDR3 bases: TGTGCCAGCAGCTTACAGGGGGGGAACACCGGGGAGCTGTTTTTT.